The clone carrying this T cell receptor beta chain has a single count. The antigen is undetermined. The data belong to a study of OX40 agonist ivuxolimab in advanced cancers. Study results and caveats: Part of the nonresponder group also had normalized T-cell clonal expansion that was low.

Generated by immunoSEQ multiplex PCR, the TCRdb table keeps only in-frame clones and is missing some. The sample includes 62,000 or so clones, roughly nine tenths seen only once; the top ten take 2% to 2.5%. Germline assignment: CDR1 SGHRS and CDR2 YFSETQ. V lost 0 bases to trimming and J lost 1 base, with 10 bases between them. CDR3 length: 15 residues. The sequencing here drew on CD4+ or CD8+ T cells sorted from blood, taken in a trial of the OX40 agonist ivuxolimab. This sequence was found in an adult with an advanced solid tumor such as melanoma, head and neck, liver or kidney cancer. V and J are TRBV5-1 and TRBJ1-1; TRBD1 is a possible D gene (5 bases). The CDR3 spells CASSLVHRKNTEAFF. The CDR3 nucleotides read TGCGCCAGCAGCTTGGTACACAGGAAGAACACTGAAGCTTTCTTT.